The present entry profiles one TCR beta chain with its context. The target of this receptor is not known. Base qualities were left out, and no much larger clone turns up one base away. Library preparation was by the immunoSEQ multiplex PCR assay. Per the original workflow: To diagnose cytomegalovirus status from the catalog of TCR beta chain sequences, a statistical classification framework was built. Imported from immuneACCESS, the table was reduced by TCRdb to in-frame sequences with V and J called. These copies leave out some clones; in studies compared against another copy, an unresolved V gene accounts for under half, and the cause of the remainder is not known. That table is the source of V, J and clone size, and D and trimming were worked out from the DNA. The sample table holds over 75,000 clones, of which around 85% were seen once. Clones ranked in the top ten supply approximately 20% of the sample.

This sample was included in a study of cytomegalovirus exposure and HLA in healthy donors (dated by TCRdb to about 2017). At the level of the whole study: According to a later analysis, one platform produced both the 110 or so validation repertoires and the approximately 670 repertoires of the first cohort. The aim of the study was to test whether cataloging public T cell receptors could identify signatures of past pathogen exposure. A separate validation cohort of over a hundred different subjects was used in addition to the roughly 670-subject first cohort. High-throughput TCR immunosequencing, statistical association of individual TCRs with disease status, and machine learning were combined to predict cytomegalovirus infection status.

Separate from the approximately 730-subject first cohort, the validation cohort of about 120 subjects was the group to which the donors belonged. Points the paper makes about the study in general: Subsequent analysis determined that TCRs grouped into clusters in the first cohort also showed a tendency toward co-occurrence across the roughly 120 validation repertoires, and approximately 93% of cluster scores exceeded 0. A later analysis lacked HLA typing for the validation cohort, so it scored co-occurrence in that cohort across all 120 repertoires. A total of roughly 160 TCR beta chains were listed by the study as associated with cytomegalovirus. The authors suggested that the approach could potentially be extended to other disease states and immunological phenotypes. While some public TCRs were present in many individuals, most TCR sequences turned up only very rarely across donors. The classifier was reported to diagnose cytomegalovirus status with high specificity and sensitivity in both the original cohort and the validation cohort. In vitro tests confirmed that a few of the cytomegalovirus-associated TCR beta chains recognize cytomegalovirus antigens.

Based on the germline V gene, the CDR1 and CDR2 sequences are MNHNS and SASEGT. The CDR3, from cysteine to phenylalanine, totals 14 residues. Kept here is only the CDR3 DNA, which spans 42 bases and is read in frame from base 1. V is pared back by 6 bases and J by 7 bases, with 16 bases lying between the germline termini. The sample taken for sequencing was PBMCs. The chain uses TRBV6-1 and TRBJ1-5, with a tentative D gene TRBD1 over 6 matching bases. The receptor was isolated from a man aged 18 to 30 in good health and CMV-seropositive. The base sequence is TGTGCCAGCAGCGCAAACAGGGCGATCCAGCCCCAGCATTTT. Translated, it gives CASSANRAIQPQHF.